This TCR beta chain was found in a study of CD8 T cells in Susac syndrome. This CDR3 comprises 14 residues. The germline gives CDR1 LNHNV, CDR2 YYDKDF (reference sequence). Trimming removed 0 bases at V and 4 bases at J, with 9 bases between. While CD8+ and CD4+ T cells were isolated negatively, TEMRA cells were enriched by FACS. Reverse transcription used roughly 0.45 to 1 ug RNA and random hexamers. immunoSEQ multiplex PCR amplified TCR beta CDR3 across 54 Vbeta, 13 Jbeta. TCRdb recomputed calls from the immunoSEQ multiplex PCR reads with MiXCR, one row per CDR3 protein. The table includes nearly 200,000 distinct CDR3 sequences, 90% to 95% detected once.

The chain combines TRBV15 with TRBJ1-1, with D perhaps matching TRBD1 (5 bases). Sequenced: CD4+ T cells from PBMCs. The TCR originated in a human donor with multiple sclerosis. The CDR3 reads CATSRDLRGTEAFF. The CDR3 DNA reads TGTGCCACCAGCAGAGATTTGAGGGGCACTGAAGCTTTCTTT.